The 10 T cell receptor beta chains reported below all come from one sample, sequenced in a study of OX40 agonist ivuxolimab in advanced cancers. The data were produced by immunoSEQ multiplex PCR, yet TCRdb's version contains in-frame clones alone and is incomplete. The sample comprises about 46,000 clones, roughly 88% of which are singletons, and 0.55% to 0.65% rests with the top ten. The sample consisted of CD4+ or CD8+ T cells sorted from blood, taken in a trial of the OX40 agonist ivuxolimab. The receptors were gathered from an adult with an advanced solid tumor such as melanoma, head and neck, liver or kidney cancer.

The V and J genes are TRBV12-5 and TRBJ2-1; 8 bases are a match to TRBD2. The CDR3 is 16 amino acids. Germline assignment: CDR1 LGHNT and CDR2 FRNRAP. V was pared by 1 base and J by 4 bases, with 6 bases of the junction left unmatched. CDR3 DNA sequence: TGTGCTAGTGGTTTGGGGTCGGGAGGGATATACAATGAGCAGTTCTTC. Translating gives CASGLGSGGIYNEQFF.

Here the CDR3 reads CASAGTSNQPQHF. CDR3 coding DNA: TGTGCCAGCGCAGGGACGAGCAATCAGCCCCAGCATTTT. The V and J genes are TRBV27 and TRBJ1-5; D might be TRBD1 (5 bases). The CDR3 totals 13 residues. Trimming shortened V by 8 bases and J by 1 base, and 9 bases separated the two germline ends. Germline values: CDR1 MNHEY, CDR2 SMNVEV (reference sequence).

This sequence joins TRBV19 and TRBJ2-1; D is perhaps TRBD1 (5 bases). This CDR3 region has 15 residues. In germline, CDR1 is LNHDA, CDR2 SQIVND (reference sequence). V was pared by 3 bases and J by 0 bases, with 9 bases between. The DNA for the CDR3 is TGTGCCAGTAGTATGGGTGGACACTCCTACAATGAGCAGTTCTTC. Protein product: CASSMGGHSYNEQFF.

The V call is TRBV6-1, the J call TRBJ2-6; D may be TRBD1 (5 bases). The CDR3 has 15 amino acids. V lost 6 bases to trimming and J lost 1 base, with 10 bases between them. Per germline, CDR1 MNHNS and CDR2 SASEGT. The CDR3 region is CASRNQGSGANVLTF. DNA of the CDR3: TGTGCCAGCAGGAATCAGGGATCTGGGGCCAACGTCCTGACTTTC.

The V and J genes are TRBV9 and TRBJ2-3, with 9 bases fitting TRBD2. V lost 2 bases and J lost 3; bases outside the gene matches: 7. The CDR3 runs 16 residues. Germline V CDR1 and CDR2: SGDLS, YYNGEE. The CDR3 sequence is CASSVGSSGSTDTQYF. The CDR3, as DNA: TGTGCCAGCAGCGTGGGGAGTAGCGGGAGTACAGATACGCAGTATTTT.

This chain connects TRBV19 to TRBJ2-2; 8 positions match TRBD2. The V gene end was trimmed by 5 bases and the J gene end by 1 base; junction bases not matched to a gene: 6. CDR3 length equals 16 residues. CDR1 and CDR2 (germline): LNHDA, SQIVND (reference sequence). The CDR3 DNA reads as TGTGCCAGTAGTTCCGGGGGGGGACTGAACACCGGGGAGCTGTTTTTT. This gives the protein CASSSGGGLNTGELFF.

The rearrangement joins TRBV19 to TRBJ2-7; 7 bases agree with TRBD2. The germline V gene encodes CDR1 LNHDA and CDR2 SQIVND (reference sequence). Trimming at V came to 4 bases and at J to 0 bases, leaving 3 bases not matched to a gene. The CDR3 has 14 residues. As DNA, the CDR3 is TGTGCCAGTAGTAACCAGCGGGACTCCTACGAGCAGTACTTC. Its protein is CASSNQRDSYEQYF.

V usage is TRBV5-1 and J usage is TRBJ2-7; the match to TRBD2 covers 11 bases. From germline, CDR1 is SGHRS and CDR2 YFSETQ. J was trimmed by 4 bases and V by 1 base; bases with no gene match: 1. The CDR3 has 14 residues. The CDR3 loop is CASSLRTSGYEQYF. CDR3 nucleotide sequence: TGCGCCAGCAGCTTGAGGACTAGCGGGTACGAGCAGTACTTC.

This chain links TRBV19 with TRBJ1-5; 7 bases line up with TRBD1. V lost 7 bases to trimming and J lost 0 bases; unmatched junction nucleotides: 9. CDR3 length: 16 amino acids. CDR1 and CDR2 (germline): LNHDA, SQIVND (reference sequence). The CDR3 loop is CASTATGSLSNQPQHF. CDR3 nucleotides: TGTGCCAGTACCGCGACAGGGTCCCTTAGCAATCAGCCCCAGCATTTT. The variable domain in full, with the rest retrieved from reference TRBV19 and TRBJ1-5, is DGGITQSPKYLFRKEGQNVTLSCEQNLNHDAMYWYRQDPGQGLRLIYYSQIVNDFQKGDIAEGYSVSREKKESFPLTVTSAQKNPTAFYLCASTATGSLSNQPQHFGDGTRLSIL.

V is TRBV5-4 and J is TRBJ2-2; 9 bases are a match to TRBD2. The germline V gene has CDR1 SGHNT and CDR2 YYREEE (reference sequence). The CDR3 extends over 19 amino acids. V gave up 2 bases and J gave up 7 bases; unmatched junction bases: 18. The CDR3 DNA is TGTGCCAGCAGCTTAGGTCTAGCGGGACCCGGACGTAGGGGCGGGGAGCTGTTTTTT. As protein: CASSLGLAGPGRRGGELFF. The full variable domain, in which reference TRBV5-4 and TRBJ2-2 provide the parts outside the CDR3, is ETGVTQSPTHLIKTRGQQVTLRCSSQSGHNTVSWYQQALGQGPQFIFQYYREEENGRGNFPPRFSGLQFPNYSSELNVNALELDDSALYLCASSLGLAGPGRRGGELFFGEGSRLTVL.